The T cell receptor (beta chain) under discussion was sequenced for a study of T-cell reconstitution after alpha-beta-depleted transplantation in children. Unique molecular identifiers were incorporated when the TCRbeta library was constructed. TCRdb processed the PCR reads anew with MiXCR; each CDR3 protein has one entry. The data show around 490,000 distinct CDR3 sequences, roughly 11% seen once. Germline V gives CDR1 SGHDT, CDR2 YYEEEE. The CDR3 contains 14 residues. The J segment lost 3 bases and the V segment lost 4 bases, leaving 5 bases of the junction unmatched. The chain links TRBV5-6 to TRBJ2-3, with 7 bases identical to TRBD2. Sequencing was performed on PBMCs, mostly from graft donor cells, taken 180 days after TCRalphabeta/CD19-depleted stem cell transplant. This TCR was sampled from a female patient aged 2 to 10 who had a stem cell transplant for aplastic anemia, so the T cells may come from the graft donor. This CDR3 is CASSRPGGTDTQYF. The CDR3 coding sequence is TGTGCCAGCAGCCGCCCCGGGGGGACAGATACGCAGTATTTT.